Each of the 17 T cell receptor beta chains below was sequenced from the same sample in a study of glioma-infiltrating T cells. The iRepertoire nested amplicon-rescue multiplex PCR amplified TCR alpha and beta CDR3s from RNA. Using its own MiXCR run on the multiplex PCR reads, TCRdb lists one record per CDR3 protein. Here the sample spans more than 85,000 distinct CDR3 sequences, less than 30% being singletons. The specimen sequenced was glioma tissue, nonneoplastic brain tissue, or PBMCs (not recorded which). The source of these receptors is a human donor with low-grade glioma or glioblastoma, undergoing nonglioma brain surgery, or in good health (not recorded which).

This clonotype was picked up many times. V gene TRBV20-1 combines with J gene TRBJ2-7; 11 bases are shared with TRBD2. Germline values: CDR1 DFQATT, CDR2 SNEGSKA (reference sequence). V lost 3 bases, J lost 6 bases, and 7 bases stayed unmatched. The CDR3 sequence is 14 residues long. The DNA for the CDR3 is TGCAGTGCTAGCTTAGCGGGAGGGCCCGGCGAGCAGTACTTC. Its translation: CSASLAGGPGEQYF.

This clonotype was detected many times. This chain joins TRBV2 and TRBJ2-7, with D perhaps matching TRBD1 or TRBD2 (5 bases each). Per the germline V gene, CDR1 is SNHLY and CDR2 is FYNNEI. Trimming took off 3 bases at V and 6 bases at J, with 6 bases between the two ends. The CDR3 totals 11 residues. CDR3 amino acids: CASSEGTEQYF. The CDR3 DNA reads TGTGCCAGCAGTGAGGGGACCGAGCAGTACTTC.

Many counts were recorded for this clonotype. The chain uses TRBV29-1 and TRBJ2-3; 7 bases fit TRBD2. Germline V gene sequence: CDR1 SQVTM, CDR2 ANQGSEA. There are 12 residues in the CDR3. V lost 6 bases to trimming and J lost 2 bases; unmatched junction nucleotides: 2. The CDR3 bases are TGCAGCGTGGGAGGGGTCACAGATACGCAGTATTTT. Translating it yields CSVGGVTDTQYF.

With regard to this clonotype: A read error may be the cause here, since a much bigger clone is one base away. This chain uses TRBV28 with TRBJ2-7; D may match TRBD1 or TRBD2 (5 bases each). Germline V lookup: CDR1 MDHEN, CDR2 SYDVKM. The CDR3 runs to 12 residues. DNA of the CDR3: TGTGTCAGCAGTTTTATCGGGGCCGAGCAGTACTTC. It is translated as CVSSFIGAEQYF. Using reference TRBV28 and TRBJ2-7 for the parts outside the CDR3, the full variable domain is DVKVTQSSRYLVKRTGEKVFLECVQDMDHENMFWYRQDPGLGLRLIYFSYDVKMKEKGDIPEGYSVSREKKERFSLILESASTNQTSMYLCVSSFIGAEQYFGPGTRLTVT.

Regarding this clonotype: This may stem from a read error, because a much larger clone lies one nucleotide away. The V call is TRBV3-1, the J call TRBJ2-7; D perhaps matches TRBD2 (5 bases). The CDR3 is made up of 14 amino acids. From germline, CDR1 is LGHDT and CDR2 YNNKEL (reference sequence). Deletions cut 3 bases from V and 5 bases from J, with 14 bases between. DNA of the CDR3: TGTGCCAGCAGCCATATGGGAAAGGGAGACGAGCAGTACTTC. This codes for CASSHMGKGDEQYF.

This clonotype was detected ten times or more. The rearrangement joins TRBV5-1 to TRBJ2-3, with D hard to call. Deletions cut 2 bases from V and 2 bases from J, with 12 bases between. In germline, CDR1 is SGHRS, CDR2 YFSETQ. This CDR3 spans 15 amino acids. CDR3 nucleotide sequence: TGCGCCAGCAGCTTTTCAGAACCTTTCACAGATACGCAGTATTTT. It codes for CASSFSEPFTDTQYF. The whole variable domain, filled in from reference TRBV5-1 and TRBJ2-3, reads KAGVTQTPRYLIKTRGQQVTLSCSPISGHRSVSWYQQTPGQGLQFLFEYFSETQRNKGNFPGRFSGRQFSNSRSEMNVSTLELGDSALYLCASSFSEPFTDTQYFGPGTRLTVL.

This chain links TRBV5-4 with TRBJ2-5, with 7 bases identical to TRBD2. Germline V CDR1 and CDR2: SGHNT, YYREEE (reference sequence). This CDR3 is 14 amino acids long. The junction had 3 bases not matched to a gene; V was cut back by 2 bases and J by 2 bases. Here the CDR3 reads CASSFGGSQETQYF. CDR3 DNA sequence: TGTGCCAGCAGCTTCGGGGGGAGTCAAGAGACCCAGTACTTC.

This clonotype was seen at least ten times. This chain joins TRBV20-1 and TRBJ1-2; 11 bases line up with TRBD1. The CDR3 totals 14 residues. Germline loops: CDR1 DFQATT, CDR2 SNEGSKA (reference sequence). J gave up 1 base and V 5 bases, and 3 bases lay outside the gene matches. CDR3 region: CSAPGTGGNYGYTF. CDR3 DNA sequence: TGCAGTGCTCCCGGGACAGGGGGTAACTATGGCTACACCTTC.

The rearrangement uses TRBV2 and TRBJ1-6; the D gene is possibly TRBD1 (5 bases). This CDR3 has 15 residues. Trimming took 3 bases from V and 8 from J, leaving 14 bases between them. The germline gives CDR1 SNHLY, CDR2 FYNNEI. The CDR3 reads CASSDPGALYSPLHF. The CDR3 DNA reads TGTGCCAGCAGTGATCCTGGGGCCTTGTATTCACCCCTCCACTTT. The whole variable domain, filled in from reference TRBV2 and TRBJ1-6, reads EPEVTQTPSHQVTQMGQEVILRCVPISNHLYFYWYRQILGQKVEFLVSFYNNEISEKSEIFDDQFSVERPDGSNFTLKIRSTKLEDSAMYFCASSDPGALYSPLHFGNGTRLTVT.

This clonotype was seen more than once but under ten times. The rearrangement uses TRBV9 and TRBJ1-1, with 7 bases fitting TRBD1. Trimming took 3 bases from V and 1 from J; bases not matched to a gene: 9. The CDR3 spans 16 residues. Germline assignment: CDR1 SGDLS and CDR2 YYNGEE. The CDR3 here is CASSADRTYRNTEAFF. The CDR3 nucleotides are TGTGCCAGCAGCGCGGACAGGACCTATCGGAACACTGAAGCTTTCTTT.

The chain recombines TRBV27 with TRBJ2-1; D ambiguous. Germline V CDR1 and CDR2: MNHEY, SMNVEV (reference sequence). The CDR3 is made up of 15 amino acids. V shed 6 bases and J shed 8 bases, with 20 bases lying between them. The CDR3 protein is CASRPDVIFSYEQFF. CDR3 DNA sequence: TGTGCCAGCAGACCTGATGTCATTTTCTCCTATGAGCAGTTCTTC.

This chain links TRBV4-1 with TRBJ1-4, with D perhaps TRBD1 (5 bases). CDR1 and CDR2 (germline): MGHRA, YSYEKL. This CDR3 has 20 residues. V shed 0 bases and J shed 0 bases, with 20 bases lying between them. CDR3 region: CASSQDRGKVRGATNEKLFF. The CDR3 DNA reads TGCGCCAGCAGCCAAGACCGAGGAAAGGTCCGGGGGGCAACTAATGAAAAACTGTTTTTT.

This clonotype showed up many times. The chain uses TRBV7-6 and TRBJ2-3; 8 bases map to TRBD2. The CDR3 runs to 15 residues. The germline V gene has CDR1 SGHVS and CDR2 FNYEAQ. V gave up 6 bases and J gave up 5 bases; unmatched junction bases: 10. The CDR3 sequence: CASSPTSGFLDTQYF. CDR3 nucleotides: TGTGCCAGCAGTCCTACTAGCGGATTCCTAGATACGCAGTATTTT. The whole variable domain, filled in from reference TRBV7-6 and TRBJ2-3, reads GAGVSQSPRYKVTKRGQDVALRCDPISGHVSLYWYRQALGQGPEFLTYFNYEAQQDKSGLPNDRFSAERPEGSISTLTIQRTEQRDSAMYRCASSPTSGFLDTQYFGPGTRLTVL.

The sample holds many counts of this clonotype. This sequence joins TRBV4-1 and TRBJ2-7; D ambiguous. This CDR3 region has 14 residues. Looked up from germline, CDR1 is MGHRA and CDR2 is YSYEKL. V was cut by 1 base and J by 2 bases, with 9 bases left in between. CDR3 nucleotides: TGCGCCAGCAGCCAAGTGGCAGTGACCTACGAGCAGTACTTC. This sequence encodes CASSQVAVTYEQYF.

This clonotype was seen many times. This sequence joins TRBV4-3 and TRBJ2-3, with D unclear. The germline V and J ends were trimmed by 0 bases and 6 bases, with 13 bases remaining between them. CDR1 LGHNA and CDR2 YSLEER come from the germline V gene. The CDR3 loop spans 15 amino acids. This CDR3 is CASSQDGQKGDTQYF. The CDR3 DNA is TGCGCCAGCAGCCAAGATGGCCAAAAAGGCGATACGCAGTATTTT.

This clonotype was observed many times. J is TRBJ2-1 and V is TRBV25-1; the match to TRBD2 covers 16 bases. V dropped 3 bases and J dropped 5; count of bases not matched to a gene: 10. CDR1 and CDR2 from the germline V gene are MGHDK and SYGVNS. This CDR3 has 19 residues. The CDR3 sequence: CASSDLLGTSGGAHNEQFF. CDR3 coding DNA: TGTGCCAGCAGTGATCTCTTAGGGACTAGCGGGGGGGCTCACAATGAGCAGTTCTTC.

This clonotype was seen many times. The chain combines TRBV20-1 with TRBJ1-2, with 11 bases that match TRBD1. After removal of 5 bases from V and 4 bases from J, the junction contained 9 bases not matched to a gene. Germline V lookup: CDR1 DFQATT, CDR2 SNEGSKA (reference sequence). The CDR3 totals 15 residues. The DNA for the CDR3 is TGCAGTGCTCGCCTACCGGGACAGGGGGTCTATGGCTACACCTTC. Its translation: CSARLPGQGVYGYTF.